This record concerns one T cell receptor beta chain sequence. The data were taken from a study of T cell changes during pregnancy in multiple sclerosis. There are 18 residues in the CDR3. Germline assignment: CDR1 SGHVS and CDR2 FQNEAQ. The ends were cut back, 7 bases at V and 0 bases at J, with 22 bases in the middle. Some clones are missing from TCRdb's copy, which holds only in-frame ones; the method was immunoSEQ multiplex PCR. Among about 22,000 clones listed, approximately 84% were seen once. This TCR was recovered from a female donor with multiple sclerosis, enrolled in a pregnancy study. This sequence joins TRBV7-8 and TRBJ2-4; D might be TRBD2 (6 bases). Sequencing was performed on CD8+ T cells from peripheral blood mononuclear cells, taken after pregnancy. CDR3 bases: TGTGCCAGCACCAATGGGGGGTGGGCGGATCTAGCCAAAAACATTCAGTACTTC. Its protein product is CASTNGGWADLAKNIQYF.